A selection of T cell receptor beta chains follows, all from one sample in a study of blood T cells in healthy people across ages. TCRdb fed the 5' RACE reads into MiXCR, producing one record per CDR3 protein. The sample lists around 780,000 distinct CDR3 sequences, about 61% occurring once. The sequencing sample was made of blood. The receptors were gathered from a middle-aged man in good health. The CDR3 runs from the conserved cysteine through the conserved F or W. D genes are given only for firm matches. Clone size appears in some rows only: once, few, many, or a class for an expanded clone.

clone size	D gene	J gene	V gene	CDR3 DNA	CDR3 protein
NA	TRBD2	TRBJ2-7	TRBV28	TGTGCCAGCAGTTATCAGGGAGGGCCCCTCTACGAGCAGTACTTC	CASSYQGGPLYEQYF
NA	TRBD1	TRBJ1-5	TRBV12-3/TRBV12-4	TGTGCCAGCAGTCTCCAAACCGGGACAGAGGGAAATCAGCCCCAGCATTTT	CASSLQTGTEGNQPQHF
NA	TRBD2	TRBJ2-5	TRBV29-1	TGCAGCGTTCTACCGGGACTAGCAAAAGAGACCCAGTACTTC	CSVLPGLAKETQYF
NA	NA	TRBJ2-1	TRBV7-9	TGTGCCAGCACGTTTCAACAGGAAGTTTTCGATGAGCAGTTCTTC	CASTFQQEVFDEQFF
NA	TRBD2	TRBJ2-2	TRBV10-3	TGTGCCATCAGGCAGGGTGAAGGTCGGGCTAGCGGCTACGCGAACACCGGGGAGCTGTTTTTT	CAIRQGEGRASGYANTGELFF
NA	TRBD2	TRBJ2-5	TRBV12-3/TRBV12-4	TGTGCCAGCAGTTACCCCACTAGCGGAGCACAAGAGACCCAGTACTTC	CASSYPTSGAQETQYF
NA	NA	TRBJ1-2	TRBV5-1	TGCGCCAGCAGCTTGAGGATAGGACCCTATGGCTACACCTTC	CASSLRIGPYGYTF
NA	TRBD2	TRBJ2-3	TRBV28	TGTGCCAGCTACCCCCTAAGCGGGAAGCGCACAGATACGCAGTATTTT	CASYPLSGKRTDTQYF
NA	NA	TRBJ1-5	TRBV4-3	TGCGCCAGCAGCCATGAACAGCTAAATCAGCCCCAGCATTTT	CASSHEQLNQPQHF
many	TRBD1	TRBJ2-6	TRBV12-3/TRBV12-4	TGTGCCAGCAGTCAGACAGGGCTCACTGGGGCCAACGTCCTGACTTTC	CASSQTGLTGANVLTF
NA	NA	TRBJ2-5	TRBV7-9	TGTGCCAGCAGCTTAGAGGCAGCCCAGGAGACCCAGTACTTC	CASSLEAAQETQYF
NA	NA	TRBJ2-7	TRBV4-2	TGTGCCAGCAGCCTACGGAGGTACTCGAACGAGCAGTACTTC	CASSLRRYSNEQYF
NA	TRBD1	TRBJ1-5	TRBV20-1	TGCAGTGCTAGGGACAGGGGGGTTAGCAATCAGCCCCAGCATTTT	CSARDRGVSNQPQHF
NA	NA	TRBJ2-3	TRBV2	TGTGCCAGCAGTGAAGATGTCGGGACAACAGATACGCAGTATTTT	CASSEDVGTTDTQYF
NA	NA	TRBJ1-2	TRBV6-2/TRBV6-3	TGTGCCAGTACTAGGCGGGGCAGGGGACCCTATGGCTACACCTTC	CASTRRGRGPYGYTF
many	NA	TRBJ2-3	TRBV6-6	TGTGCCAGCAGTTACTTGTCGGGCTCATCCCCAGATACGCAGTATTTT	CASSYLSGSSPDTQYF
NA	NA	TRBJ1-1	TRBV6-5	TGTGCCAGCACCAAAGATCAGGGTGTGGCTTTCTTT	CASTKDQGVAFF
NA	TRBD2	TRBJ2-5	TRBV7-7	TGTGCTAGCAGCTTAGCCCCTAGCGGGGGGTCTTTAGAGACCCAGTACTTC	CASSLAPSGGSLETQYF
NA	TRBD2	TRBJ2-5	TRBV9	TGTGCCAGCAGCGTAGCGAGCGGGAGTGAAAATGAGCAGTACTTC	CASSVASGSENEQYF
NA	NA	TRBJ2-3	TRBV25-1	TGTGCCAGCAGTGAAATGGGCCCAGATACGCAGTATTTT	CASSEMGPDTQYF
few	NA	TRBJ2-7	TRBV27	TGTGCCAGCACCCCGACCAACAGAGACTACGAGCAGTACTTC	CASTPTNRDYEQYF
NA	NA	TRBJ1-6	TRBV27	TGTGCCAGCAGTTCAGGGGCCTATAATTCACCCCTCCACTTT	CASSSGAYNSPLHF
NA	TRBD1	TRBJ1-2	TRBV29-1	TGCAGCGTTTCAGGGGGCGGAAACTATGGCTACACCTTC	CSVSGGGNYGYTF
NA	NA	TRBJ1-2	TRBV20-1	TGCAGTGTACTACAGGGACGCCGAAGTGGCTACACCTTC	CSVLQGRRSGYTF
few	NA	TRBJ2-1	TRBV28	TGTGCCAGCAGTGTAGGGGTTCGTGAGCAGTTCTTC	CASSVGVREQFF
NA	NA	TRBJ1-5	TRBV7-8	TGTGCCAGCAGCCCTAGTGGGGGTTACAATCAGCCCCAGCATTTT	CASSPSGGYNQPQHF
once	NA	TRBJ2-7	TRBV27	TGTGCCAGTCAGAGGGGGATCAGCTACGAGCAGTACTTC	CASQRGISYEQYF
NA	NA	TRBJ1-2	TRBV28	TGTGCCAGCAGTTTACTTGCTTGGAGCTACACCTTC	CASSLLAWSYTF
NA	TRBD2	TRBJ2-1	TRBV4-2	TGTGCCAGCGGCCGGGGACTAGCGGGAGGTTCCTACAATGAGCAGTTCTTC	CASGRGLAGGSYNEQFF
NA	NA	TRBJ2-5	TRBV11-3	TGTGCCAGCAGCTTAGAGCCCTTCACAGGGCCCCAGTACTTC	CASSLEPFTGPQYF
NA	NA	TRBJ2-1	TRBV7-6	TGTGCCAGCAGCCAGAGTATCTTGGGCACCTACAATGAGCAGTTCTTC	CASSQSILGTYNEQFF
few	NA	TRBJ1-5	TRBV20-1	TGCAGTGCGAGCCGGGGCCTAAATCAGCCCCAGCATTTT	CSASRGLNQPQHF
few	NA	TRBJ2-7	TRBV4-1	TGCGCCAGCAGCCCTCGGGACTTAGGAAACGAGCAGTACTTC	CASSPRDLGNEQYF
NA	TRBD2	TRBJ2-3	TRBV6-2/TRBV6-3	TGTGCCAGCACCTTGGGACTAGCGGGAGCAGATACGCAGTATTTT	CASTLGLAGADTQYF
few	NA	TRBJ2-7	TRBV5-1	TGCGCCAGCAGCTTGGATGGGTTCCACTACGAGCAGTACTTC	CASSLDGFHYEQYF
few	NA	TRBJ2-7	TRBV4-1	TGCGCCAGCAGCCAAGAGGGTCCCGTCGACGTGGGGAACTACGAGCAGTACTTC	CASSQEGPVDVGNYEQYF
few	NA	TRBJ2-7	TRBV4-3	TGCGCCAGCAGCCAAGATAATGCCGGCCCGTTCTACGAGCAGTACTTC	CASSQDNAGPFYEQYF
NA	NA	TRBJ1-2	TRBV5-1	TGCGCCAGCAGCTGGTCCGGGGGCGAGGATGGCTACACCTTC	CASSWSGGEDGYTF
once	TRBD2	TRBJ2-2	TRBV5-1	TGCGCCAGCAGCTATGGACTAGCGGGAGCCACGAACACCGGGGAGCTGTTTTTT	CASSYGLAGATNTGELFF
NA	NA	TRBJ1-1	TRBV6-2/TRBV6-3	TGTGCCAGCAGTTTGTTTACAGGGTCCGGCGAGGCTTTCTTT	CASSLFTGSGEAFF
NA	NA	TRBJ1-2	TRBV27	TGTGCCAGCAGTTTTAGCCGTTCCGGCTCAAACTATGGCTACACCTTC	CASSFSRSGSNYGYTF
NA	NA	TRBJ2-7	TRBV27	TGTGCCAGCAGTTTAACAGCCCCCTTGGGTTACGAGCAGTACTTC	CASSLTAPLGYEQYF
NA	NA	TRBJ1-5	TRBV5-1	TGCGCCAGCAGCTTGGAGTTCGGGGGTAACCAGCCCCAGCATTTT	CASSLEFGGNQPQHF
few	TRBD2	TRBJ2-7	TRBV7-8	TGTGCCAGCAGCTCGAGGGGACTAGCGGGGGGCCTTTACGAGCAGTACTTC	CASSSRGLAGGLYEQYF
NA	NA	TRBJ2-3	TRBV11-3	TGTGCCAGCAGCTTATGGGAGAACACAGATACGCAGTATTTT	CASSLWENTDTQYF
many	NA	TRBJ1-1	TRBV5-6	TGTGCCAGCAGCCCTGGGTATACTGAAGCTTTCTTT	CASSPGYTEAFF
few	TRBD1	TRBJ2-5	TRBV7-2	TGTGCCAGCAGCCCTCGGACAGGGGGCAGGGAGACCCAGTACTTC	CASSPRTGGRETQYF
NA	TRBD2	TRBJ2-5	TRBV24-1	TGTGCCACCAGTGATTTGGGGGGACTAGCGGGAGGGAGTGAGCAGTACTTC	CATSDLGGLAGGSEQYF
NA	NA	TRBJ2-1	TRBV5-6	TGTGCCAGCAGCTTGGTGGCCTCCTGGGGCAATGAGCAGTTCTTC	CASSLVASWGNEQFF
NA	NA	TRBJ1-1	TRBV4-2	TGTGCCAGCAGCCAAGAAAGGGGAACTGAAGCTTTCTTT	CASSQERGTEAFF